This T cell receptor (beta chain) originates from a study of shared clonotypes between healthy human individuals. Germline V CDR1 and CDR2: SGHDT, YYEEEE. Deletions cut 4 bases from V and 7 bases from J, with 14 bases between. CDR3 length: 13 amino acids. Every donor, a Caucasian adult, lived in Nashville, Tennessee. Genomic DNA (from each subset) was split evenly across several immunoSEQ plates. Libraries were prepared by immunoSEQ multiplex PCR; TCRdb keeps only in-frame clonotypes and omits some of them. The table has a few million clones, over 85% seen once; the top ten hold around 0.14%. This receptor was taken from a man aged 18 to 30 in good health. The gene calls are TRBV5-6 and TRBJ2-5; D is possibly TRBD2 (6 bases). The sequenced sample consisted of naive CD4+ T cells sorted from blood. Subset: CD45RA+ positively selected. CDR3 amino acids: CASSGASVPTQYF. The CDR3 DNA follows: TGTGCCAGCAGCGGTGCTAGCGTGCCGACCCAGTACTTC.